This TCR beta chain originates from a study of molecular identifiers for immune sequencing clone quantification. In its sample, this clonotype was seen many times. Its antigen is currently unknown. Findings and limits, study-wide: Even with more than 950,000 naive cells present, spiked Jurkat TCR RNA from one cell was reportedly detectable.

TCRdb re-derived calls from the PCR reads in MiXCR, one entry per CDR3 protein. The sample contains more than 450,000 distinct CDR3 sequences, around 25% of which appear only once. Germline-derived CDR1 and CDR2 are MNHEY and SVGAGI. The CDR3 has 13 amino acids. Deletions cut 2 bases from V and 3 bases from J, with 5 bases between. The chain carries TRBV6-5 and TRBJ1-5; D is ambiguous. The specimen sequenced was naive CD8+ T cells from blood, with Jurkat cell RNA spiked in. The subset here: FACS-sorted CD8+CD4-CCR7+CD45RA+ naive T cells. The receptor was isolated from a human donor in good health. Some libraries in this study had Jurkat cell RNA spiked in. The CDR3 spells CASSYRYNQPQHF. CDR3 in DNA: TGTGCCAGCAGTTACCGTTACAATCAGCCCCAGCATTTT.